The 2 T cell receptor beta chains presented below share a single source sample, sequenced in a study of blood T cell repertoires in COVID-19. Clones were read by immunoSEQ multiplex PCR, and TCRdb kept only the in-frame ones, dropping some. Of about 92,000 clones in the sample, 55% to 80% were seen once. Sequenced input: peripheral blood. The receptors derive from a woman aged 55-70 years in a cohort sampled during active or convalescent COVID-19.

CDR3 DNA: TGCAGTGCTATACAGGGAGTCGGCTACACCTTC. Translating gives CSAIQGVGYTF. The rearrangement links TRBV20-1 to TRBJ1-2; D possibly corresponds to TRBD1 (6 bases). This CDR3 is 11 amino acids long. Trimming removed 4 bases at V and 8 bases at J, with 11 bases between. The germline gives CDR1 DFQATT, CDR2 SNEGSKA (reference sequence).

The rearrangement links TRBV29-1 to TRBJ1-1, with 10 nucleotides matching TRBD1. Germline values: CDR1 SQVTM, CDR2 ANQGSEA. Losses at the gene ends were 6 bases for V and 6 bases for J; bases not matched to a gene: 4. This CDR3 spans 12 amino acids. The CDR3 region is CSVGQGIAEAFF. CDR3 nucleotide sequence: TGCAGCGTGGGACAGGGGATCGCTGAAGCTTTCTTT.